This entry features one TCR beta chain sequence. The antigen remains unidentified. Germline is not matched at one junction end, which may reflect a read error. Germline V gene data show CDR1 as SGHTA and CDR2 as FQGNSA. CDR3 size: 14 residues. This record comes from a study of neoadjuvant nivolumab and ipilimumab in lung cancer. General observations from the study: TCR receptors were sequenced in few samples. TCR clonality did not significantly correlate with pathologic tumor regression.

Sequencing was performed with immunoSEQ multiplex PCR; in TCRdb, only in-frame clones are kept and a portion is missing. The table includes about 18,000 clones, over 80% detected once. The receptor comes from an adult with non-small cell lung cancer. Source: peripheral blood, taken before neoadjuvant nivolumab, alone or with ipilimumab. The chain carries TRBV7-2 and TRBJ2-2; D remains ambiguous. This CDR3 is CASSLVANSGELFF. As DNA, the CDR3 is TGTGCCAGCAGCTTAGTCGCTAACAGCGGGGAGCTGTTTTTT. The variable domain in full, completed from reference TRBV7-2 and TRBJ2-2, reads GAGVSQSPSNKVTEKGKDVELRCDPISGHTALYWYRQSLGQGLEFLIYFQGNSAPDKSGLPSDRFSAERTGGSVSTLTIQRTQQEDSAVYLCASSLVANSGELFFGEGSRLTVL.